This TCR beta chain was sequenced for a study of T cell responses to AZD1222 COVID-19 vaccine. The CDR3 totals 17 residues. Per germline, CDR1 LGHNA and CDR2 YNFKEQ. V lost 4 bases, J lost 3 bases, and 8 bases stayed unmatched. Method: immunoSEQ multiplex PCR; TCRdb's copy keeps in-frame clones and lacks some. The table lists approximately 80,000 clones, roughly nine tenths of them singletons. A note on this clone: As yet, its antigen is unknown.

Overall study results and limits: Seropositivity was recorded at baseline in only a handful of AZD1222 recipients.

The clonotype originates from an adult in good health. This material consisted of peripheral blood, taken on day 0 of AZD1222 vaccination. The genes are TRBV4-2 and TRBJ2-7, with 14 bases that match TRBD2. The CDR3 reads CASSPAGTSGSFYEQYF. In DNA, the CDR3 is TGTGCCAGCAGCCCAGCCGGGACTAGCGGGAGTTTCTACGAGCAGTACTTC.